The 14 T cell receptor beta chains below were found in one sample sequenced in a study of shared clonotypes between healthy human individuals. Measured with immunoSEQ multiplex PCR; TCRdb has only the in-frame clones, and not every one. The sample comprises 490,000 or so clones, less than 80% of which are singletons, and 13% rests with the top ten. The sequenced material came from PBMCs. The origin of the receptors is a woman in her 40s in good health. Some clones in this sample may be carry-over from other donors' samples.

The CDR3 nucleotides are TGTGCCAGCAGGAGGGAGGGAGATACGCAGTATTTT. It translates to CASRREGDTQYF. This chain joins TRBV7-9 and TRBJ2-3, with TRBD2 identical over 7 bases. The V segment lost 6 bases and the J segment 5 bases; nucleotides outside the gene matches: 2. This CDR3 is 12 amino acids long. Germline lookup yields CDR1 SEHNR and CDR2 FQNEAQ (reference sequence). The full variable domain, its missing parts supplied by reference TRBV7-9 and TRBJ2-3, is DTGVSQNPRHKITKRGQNVTFRCDPISEHNRLYWYRQTLGQGPEFLTYFQNEAQLEKSRLLSDRFSAERPKGSFSTLEIQRTEQGDSAMYLCASRREGDTQYFGPGTRLTVL.

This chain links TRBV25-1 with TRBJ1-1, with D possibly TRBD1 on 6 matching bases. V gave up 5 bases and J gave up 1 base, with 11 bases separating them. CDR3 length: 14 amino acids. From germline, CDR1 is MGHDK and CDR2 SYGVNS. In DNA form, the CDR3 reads TGTGCCAGCAGTCCCCGGGGGGCGAACACTGAAGCTTTCTTT. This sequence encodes CASSPRGANTEAFF.

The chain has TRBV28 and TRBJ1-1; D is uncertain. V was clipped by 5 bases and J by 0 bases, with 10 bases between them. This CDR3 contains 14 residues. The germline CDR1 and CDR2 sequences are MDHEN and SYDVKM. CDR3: CASSQTSLNTEAFF. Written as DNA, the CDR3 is TGTGCCAGCAGTCAGACAAGTTTGAACACTGAAGCTTTCTTT.

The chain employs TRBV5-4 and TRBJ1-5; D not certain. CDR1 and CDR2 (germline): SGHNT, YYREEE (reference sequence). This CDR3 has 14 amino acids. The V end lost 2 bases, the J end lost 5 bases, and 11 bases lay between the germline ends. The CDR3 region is CASSLRTEHQPQHF. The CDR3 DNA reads TGTGCCAGCAGCTTAAGGACGGAACATCAGCCCCAGCATTTT. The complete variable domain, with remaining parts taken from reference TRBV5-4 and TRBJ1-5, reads ETGVTQSPTHLIKTRGQQVTLRCSSQSGHNTVSWYQQALGQGPQFIFQYYREEENGRGNFPPRFSGLQFPNYSSELNVNALELDDSALYLCASSLRTEHQPQHFGDGTRLSIL.

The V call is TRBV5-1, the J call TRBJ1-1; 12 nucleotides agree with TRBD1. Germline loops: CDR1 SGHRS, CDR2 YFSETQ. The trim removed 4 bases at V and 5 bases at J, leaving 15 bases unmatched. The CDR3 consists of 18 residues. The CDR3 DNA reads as TGCGCCAGCAGCCCATCCCCCGGGACAGGGGGCCCCCGGACTGAAGCTTTCTTT. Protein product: CASSPSPGTGGPRTEAFF.

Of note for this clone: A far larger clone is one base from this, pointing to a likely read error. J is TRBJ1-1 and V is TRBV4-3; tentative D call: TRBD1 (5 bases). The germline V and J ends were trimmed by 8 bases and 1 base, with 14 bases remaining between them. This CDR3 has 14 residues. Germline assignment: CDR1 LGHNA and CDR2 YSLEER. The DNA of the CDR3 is TGCGCCAGCGGCCTCACAGGTGGGAACACTGAAGCTTTCTTT. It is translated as CASGLTGGNTEAFF.

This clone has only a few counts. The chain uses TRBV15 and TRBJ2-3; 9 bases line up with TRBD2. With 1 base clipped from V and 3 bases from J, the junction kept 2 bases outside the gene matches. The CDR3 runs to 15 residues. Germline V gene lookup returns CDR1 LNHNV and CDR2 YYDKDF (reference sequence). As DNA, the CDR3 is TGTGCCACCAGCAGAGGGGCGGGAGGGACAGATACGCAGTATTTT. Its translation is CATSRGAGGTDTQYF.

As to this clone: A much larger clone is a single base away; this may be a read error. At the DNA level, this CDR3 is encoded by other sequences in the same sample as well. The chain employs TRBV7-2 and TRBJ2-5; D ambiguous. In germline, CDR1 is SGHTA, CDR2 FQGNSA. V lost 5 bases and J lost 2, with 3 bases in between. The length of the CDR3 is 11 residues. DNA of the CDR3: TGTGCCAGCAGCCTACAAGAGACCCAGTACTTC. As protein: CASSLQETQYF.

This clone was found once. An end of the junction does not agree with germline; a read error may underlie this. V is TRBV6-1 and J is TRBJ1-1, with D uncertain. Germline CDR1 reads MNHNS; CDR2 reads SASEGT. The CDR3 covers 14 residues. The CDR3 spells CASRIPLGNTKAFF. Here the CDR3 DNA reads TGTGCCAGCAGAATACCCCTAGGGAACACTAAAGCTTTCTTT.

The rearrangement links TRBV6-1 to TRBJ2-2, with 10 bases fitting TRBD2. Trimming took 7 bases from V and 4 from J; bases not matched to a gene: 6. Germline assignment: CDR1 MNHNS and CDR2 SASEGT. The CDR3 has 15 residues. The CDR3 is CASTLGLASTGELFF. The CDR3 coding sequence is TGTGCCAGCACCCTGGGACTAGCGTCCACCGGGGAGCTGTTTTTT.

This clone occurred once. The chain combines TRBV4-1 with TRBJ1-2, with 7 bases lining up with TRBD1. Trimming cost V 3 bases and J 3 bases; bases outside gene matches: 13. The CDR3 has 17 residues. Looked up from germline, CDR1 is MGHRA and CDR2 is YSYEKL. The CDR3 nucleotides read TGCGCCAGCAGCCAGCCGGGACAGAAACTTGGGGACTATGGCTACACCTTC. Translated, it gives CASSQPGQKLGDYGYTF.

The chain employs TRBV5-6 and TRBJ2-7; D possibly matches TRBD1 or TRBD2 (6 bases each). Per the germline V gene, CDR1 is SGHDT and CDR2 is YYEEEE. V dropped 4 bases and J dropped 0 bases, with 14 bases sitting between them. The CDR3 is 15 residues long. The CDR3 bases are TGTGCCAGCAGCGACCAGGGGCGGGGCTCCTACGAGCAGTACTTC. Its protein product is CASSDQGRGSYEQYF.

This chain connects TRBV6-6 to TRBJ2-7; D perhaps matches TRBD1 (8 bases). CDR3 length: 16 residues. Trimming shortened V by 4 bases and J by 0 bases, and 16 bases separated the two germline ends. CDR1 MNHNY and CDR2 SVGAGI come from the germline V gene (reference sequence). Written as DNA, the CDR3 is TGTGCCAGCAGTTCAGCGGGACAGGCCCGCTCCTACGAGCAGTACTTC. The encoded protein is CASSSAGQARSYEQYF.

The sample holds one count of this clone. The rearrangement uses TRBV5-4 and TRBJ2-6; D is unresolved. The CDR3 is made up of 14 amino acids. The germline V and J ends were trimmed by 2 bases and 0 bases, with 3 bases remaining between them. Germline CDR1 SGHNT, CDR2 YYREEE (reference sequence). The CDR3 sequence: CASSLDSGANVLTF. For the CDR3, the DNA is TGTGCCAGCAGCTTAGACTCTGGGGCCAACGTCCTGACTTTC.